Presented here are 32 T cell receptor beta chains from one specimen sequenced in a study of T cell responses to AZD1222 COVID-19 vaccine (dated by TCRdb to 2020 to 2023). The intended sense of this specimen's time point label: baseline before first vaccination. The treatment or condition label, read with the paper, signifies: meningococcal conjugate vaccine given as trial control. The method was the immunoSEQ multiplex PCR assay. TCRdb took this table from immuneACCESS and kept in-frame rearrangements with V and J called. Such tables lack part of the clones; where checked against another copy, unresolved V genes explain under half of the gap, and the rest is unexplained. The sample contains approximately 160,000 clones, about 91% of them found a single time. Under 3.5% of the sample is taken by the ten largest. This specimen consisted of peripheral blood, obtained on day 0 of MenACWY control vaccination. These receptors were taken from an adult in good health.

The chain uses TRBV7-2 and TRBJ1-2; unclear D gene. V was trimmed by 2 bases and J by 1 base, leaving 5 bases between them. This CDR3 is 13 amino acids long. Germline assignment: CDR1 SGHTA and CDR2 FQGNSA. CDR3 residues: CASSLQSNYGYTF. As DNA, the CDR3 is TGTGCCAGCAGCTTACAGAGTAACTATGGCTACACCTTC.

This clone was recorded only once. The V gene is TRBV14, the J gene TRBJ2-5; 13 bases are a match to TRBD2. Germline CDR1 SGHDN, CDR2 FVKESK. The CDR3 has 17 amino acids. With V trimmed by 0 bases and J by 3 bases, 4 bases remained unmatched. The CDR3 loop is CASSQDLGTSGKETQYF. The CDR3 nucleotides read TGTGCCAGCAGCCAAGACCTAGGGACTAGCGGGAAAGAGACCCAGTACTTC. The full variable domain, rest sourced from reference TRBV14 and TRBJ2-5, is EAGVTQFPSHSVIEKGQTVTLRCDPISGHDNLYWYRRVMGKEIKFLLHFVKESKQDESGMPNNRFLAERTGGTYSTLKVQPAELEDSGVYFCASSQDLGTSGKETQYFGPGTRLLVL.

This clone was counted a single time. This chain joins TRBV12-3 or TRBV12-4 and TRBJ1-2; D might be TRBD1 (5 bases). V lost 10 bases and J lost 6, with 18 bases in between. The CDR3 runs 13 residues. Here the CDR3 DNA reads TGTGCCACCCTGGGGACTGCCCATAATGGCTACACCTTC. Translating gives CATLGTAHNGYTF.

The chain couples TRBV25-1 to TRBJ1-3, with D possibly matching TRBD1 (6 bases). The CDR3 consists of 12 residues. Germline values: CDR1 MGHDK, CDR2 SYGVNS. Trimming removed 6 bases from V and 14 bases from J, with 17 bases in between. The CDR3 is CASSGGAGPVYF. CDR3 nucleotide sequence: TGTGCCAGCAGCGGGGGCGCGGGGCCCGTATATTTT.

The chain couples TRBV7-9 to TRBJ1-3; D is perhaps TRBD1 (5 bases). V was shortened by 0 bases and J by 4 bases, with 16 bases between the two germline ends. CDR3 size: 17 residues. Germline CDR1 SEHNR, CDR2 FQNEAQ (reference sequence). The chain's CDR3 is CASSLALGGAVGNTIYF. CDR3 nucleotides: TGTGCCAGCAGCTTAGCGTTGGGAGGGGCGGTCGGAAACACCATATATTTT.

The chain links TRBV9 to TRBJ1-1, with D unresolved. Trimming cost V 4 bases and J 4 bases, with 14 bases left between them. This CDR3 is 14 amino acids long. Looked up from germline, CDR1 is SGDLS and CDR2 is YYNGEE. DNA for the CDR3: TGTGCCAGCAGCACACACTCGTTTCCCACTGAAGCTTTCTTT. Translated: CASSTHSFPTEAFF.

The chain joins TRBV19 to TRBJ1-1; possibly TRBD1 for D (6 bases). The V gene lost 5 bases and the J gene lost 6 bases, with 16 bases spanning the gap. This CDR3 is 14 amino acids long. Germline V gives CDR1 LNHDA, CDR2 SQIVND (reference sequence). The CDR3 nucleotides read TGTGCCAGTAGTGTACAGGGTTCGAGCGCTGAAGCTTTCTTT. As protein: CASSVQGSSAEAFF.

This chain joins TRBV9 and TRBJ1-6, with D tentatively TRBD1 (5 bases). This CDR3 is 16 amino acids long. V lost 0 bases to trimming and J lost 6 bases, with 13 bases between them. Germline V lookup: CDR1 SGDLS, CDR2 YYNGEE. CDR3 protein: CASSVDPGHGNSPLHF. For the CDR3, the DNA is TGTGCCAGCAGCGTAGATCCCGGACACGGTAATTCACCCCTCCACTTT.

The V call is TRBV7-3, the J call TRBJ2-1, with D perhaps being TRBD1 or TRBD2 (5 bases each). There are 16 residues in the CDR3. Between the trimmed V and J ends, which lost 5 bases and 6 bases, there was a span of 20 bases. Germline CDR1 and CDR2: SGHTA and FQGTGA. CDR3 nucleotides: TGTGCCAGCAGCGCCAACCGGGACGGCCGTCTCAATGAGCAGTTCTTC. As protein: CASSANRDGRLNEQFF.

This clone is a singleton in its sample. The chain uses TRBV2 and TRBJ1-2; 10 nucleotides align to TRBD1. This CDR3 contains 15 residues. The junction had 4 bases not matched to a gene; V was cut back by 6 bases and J by 0 bases. The germline CDR1 and CDR2 sequences are SNHLY and FYNNEI. The CDR3 nucleotides are TGTGCCAGCAGGGGACAGGGGATCTCTAACTATGGCTACACCTTC. It is translated as CASRGQGISNYGYTF.

The gene calls are TRBV15 and TRBJ1-3; tentatively, D is TRBD1 (5 bases). The V gene's germline CDR1 is LNHNV and CDR2 YYDKDF (reference sequence). Deletions cut 4 bases from V and 0 bases from J, with 13 bases between. This CDR3 has 16 residues. CDR3 region: CATSTGTYNSGNTIYF. The DNA for the CDR3 is TGTGCCACCAGCACAGGGACGTACAACTCTGGAAACACCATATATTTT.

CDR3 nucleotides: TGTGCCAGCAGTTACCCGACGGGTAATTCACCCCTCCACTTT. Translated: CASSYPTGNSPLHF. The chain couples TRBV28 to TRBJ1-6, with D unclear. Germline V gives CDR1 MDHEN, CDR2 SYDVKM. Trimming shortened V by 4 bases and J by 6 bases, and 10 bases separated the two germline ends. The CDR3 is made up of 14 amino acids.

This chain links TRBV30 with TRBJ2-5, with D perhaps TRBD2 (5 bases). With 1 base removed from V and 2 bases from J, the gap between germline ends came to 11 bases. Germline assignment: CDR1 GTSNPN and CDR2 SVGIG (reference sequence). The CDR3 is made up of 14 amino acids. CDR3: CAWSAGIGQETQYF. CDR3 sequence (DNA): TGTGCCTGGAGTGCGGGAATAGGGCAAGAGACCCAGTACTTC.

CDR3 sequence: CASSSTGLLGEKLFF. Written as DNA, the CDR3 is TGTGCCAGCAGCTCGACAGGGTTGCTAGGTGAAAAACTGTTTTTT. The chain has TRBV5-4 and TRBJ1-4, with TRBD1 matching 7 bases. The V and J ends lost 3 bases and 7 bases, in that order; junction bases with no gene match: 9. Germline V gene data show CDR1 as SGHNT and CDR2 as YYREEE (reference sequence). This CDR3 spans 15 amino acids.

A single count supports this clone. The J gene is TRBJ2-7, the V gene TRBV27; TRBD1 is a possible D gene (5 bases). Trimming took 5 bases from V and 3 from J, leaving 14 bases between them. The CDR3 covers 14 residues. Germline-derived CDR1 and CDR2 are MNHEY and SMNVEV (reference sequence). DNA of the CDR3: TGTGCCAGCAGTAGGACACCAGCCGGCTACGAGCAGTACTTC. Its translation: CASSRTPAGYEQYF.

This chain joins TRBV10-3 and TRBJ2-7; unclear D gene. The length of the CDR3 is 11 residues. The V and J ends lost 2 bases and 4 bases respectively, with 3 bases between them. Germline loops: CDR1 ENHRY, CDR2 SYGVKD. The CDR3 DNA is TGTGCCATCAGTGAGGGATACGAGCAGTACTTC. Its protein product is CAISEGYEQYF.

To note about this clone: Other DNA sequences in the sample encode the same CDR3. The V and J genes are TRBV3-1 (or the pseudogene TRBV3-2) and TRBJ2-2; unclear D gene. Trimming removed 3 bases from V and 0 bases from J, with 5 bases in between. Germline V gives CDR1 LGHDT, CDR2 YNNKEL (reference sequence). This CDR3 has 14 residues. The CDR3 nucleotides read TGTGCCAGCAGCCATTACGCGAACACCGGGGAGCTGTTTTTT. Residues: CASSHYANTGELFF.

The chain recombines TRBV5-1 with TRBJ2-7, with D tentatively TRBD1 (6 bases). CDR3 length: 15 residues. The germline V gene encodes CDR1 SGHRS and CDR2 YFSETQ. V shed 4 bases and J shed 5 bases, with 19 bases lying between them. The CDR3 here is CASSLGWGPVNEQYF. The CDR3 nucleotides are TGCGCCAGCAGCCTGGGGTGGGGGCCGGTGAACGAGCAGTACTTC.

V is TRBV5-5 and J is TRBJ1-2; TRBD1 matches at 8 bases. Trimming at V came to 4 bases and at J to 1 base, leaving 9 bases not matched to a gene. The CDR3 sequence is 16 residues long. The germline gives CDR1 SGHKS, CDR2 YYEKEE (reference sequence). CDR3 amino acids: CASSGGQGAYNYGYTF. The DNA of the CDR3 is TGTGCCAGCAGCGGTGGTCAGGGGGCCTATAACTATGGCTACACCTTC.

The chain links TRBV9 to TRBJ1-1; 7 bases match TRBD1. V trimming: 0 bases; J trimming: 0 bases; junction bases outside the gene matches: 2. Per germline, CDR1 SGDLS and CDR2 YYNGEE. This CDR3 has 15 amino acids. CDR3 loop: CASSVVGQLNTEAFF. CDR3 bases: TGTGCCAGCAGCGTAGTGGGACAGCTGAACACTGAAGCTTTCTTT.

The V and J genes are TRBV30 and TRBJ1-1, with TRBD1 identical over 7 bases. The germline V gene encodes CDR1 GTSNPN and CDR2 SVGIG (reference sequence). The trim removed 5 bases at V and 0 bases at J, leaving 3 bases unmatched. The CDR3 runs 13 residues. CDR3 sequence: CAWGQALNTEAFF. DNA for the CDR3: TGTGCCTGGGGACAGGCGTTGAACACTGAAGCTTTCTTT.

In this sample, this clone turned up once. The rearrangement uses TRBV2 and TRBJ1-2; 8 bases align to TRBD1. CDR3 length: 14 residues. The V gene end was trimmed by 2 bases and the J gene end by 7 bases; junction bases not matched to a gene: 6. CDR1 and CDR2 from the germline V gene are SNHLY and FYNNEI. This CDR3 reads CASSESTGAGGYTF. CDR3 in DNA: TGTGCCAGCAGTGAATCGACAGGGGCCGGTGGCTACACCTTC.

The V call is TRBV19, the J call TRBJ1-2, with 9 bases aligning to TRBD1. There are 16 residues in the CDR3. CDR1 is LNHDA and CDR2 is SQIVND in the germline V gene (reference sequence). V was pared by 3 bases and J by 4 bases, with 9 bases of the junction left unmatched. Written as DNA, the CDR3 is TGTGCCAGTAGTATCAACAGGGGGCGAGACATCTATGGCTACACCTTC. Translating it yields CASSINRGRDIYGYTF.

The chain links TRBV12-5 to TRBJ1-5; D is uncertain. V lost 0 bases, J lost 2 bases, and 14 bases lay in between. Germline lookup yields CDR1 LGHNT and CDR2 FRNRAP. The length of the CDR3 is 17 residues. The CDR3 region is CASGLVVGGVGNQPQHF. In nucleotides, the CDR3 is TGTGCTAGTGGTTTGGTAGTGGGCGGGGTTGGCAATCAGCCCCAGCATTTT.

The rearrangement joins TRBV7-9 to TRBJ1-2; 8 bases are shared with TRBD1. Germline V CDR1 and CDR2: SEHNR, FQNEAQ (reference sequence). With 2 bases clipped from V and 9 bases from J, the junction kept 8 bases outside the gene matches. This CDR3 region has 14 residues. CDR3 residues: CASSLSGQGASYTF. The CDR3 DNA is TGTGCCAGCAGCTTATCGGGGCAGGGGGCTAGCTACACCTTC. The full variable domain, its missing parts supplied by reference TRBV7-9 and TRBJ1-2, is DTGVSQNPRHKITKRGQNVTFRCDPISEHNRLYWYRQTLGQGPEFLTYFQNEAQLEKSRLLSDRFSAERPKGSFSTLEIQRTEQGDSAMYLCASSLSGQGASYTFGSGTRLTVV.

The chain carries TRBV19 and TRBJ1-1; TRBD1 is a possible D gene (5 bases). CDR1 and CDR2 (germline): LNHDA, SQIVND (reference sequence). V dropped 5 bases and J dropped 0 bases, with 10 bases sitting between them. This CDR3 comprises 14 residues. CDR3 region: CASSSTAMNTEAFF. DNA for the CDR3: TGTGCCAGTAGTTCGACAGCCATGAACACTGAAGCTTTCTTT.

V is TRBV30 and J is TRBJ2-3; D not resolved. CDR1 and CDR2 from the germline V gene are GTSNPN and SVGIG (reference sequence). This CDR3 is 10 amino acids long. V was shortened by 3 bases and J by 2 bases, with 0 bases between the two germline ends. In DNA form, the CDR3 reads TGTGCCTGGAGCACAGATACGCAGTATTTT. Residues: CAWSTDTQYF.

This chain links TRBV11-1 with TRBJ2-1; no reliable D call. CDR1 and CDR2 from the germline V gene are SGHAT and FQDESV (reference sequence). The CDR3 extends over 14 amino acids. The V gene lost 6 bases and the J gene lost 8 bases, with 17 bases spanning the gap. In nucleotides, the CDR3 is TGTGCCAGCAGTGAAGACCCAGGTCAGCATGAGCAGTTCTTC. Amino acids: CASSEDPGQHEQFF.

The V gene is TRBV9, the J gene TRBJ2-1; D uncertain. The CDR3 covers 17 residues. Germline CDR1 reads SGDLS; CDR2 reads YYNGEE. The germline V and J ends were trimmed by 0 bases and 2 bases, with 15 bases remaining between them. The CDR3: CASSVGRGRGTYNEQFF. DNA of the CDR3: TGTGCCAGCAGCGTAGGGCGCGGTCGAGGAACCTACAATGAGCAGTTCTTC.

This clone has just one count. V is TRBV4-3 and J is TRBJ1-1; 7 nucleotides match TRBD1. Looked up from germline, CDR1 is LGHNA and CDR2 is YSLEER. V shed 6 bases and J 0 bases; nucleotides not matched to a gene: 4. The CDR3 runs 14 residues. The CDR3, as DNA: TGCGCCAGCAGTCGGGACAGCCTGAACACTGAAGCTTTCTTT. Encoded protein: CASSRDSLNTEAFF.

This sequence joins TRBV5-6 and TRBJ1-6; D gene ambiguous. Germline V gives CDR1 SGHDT, CDR2 YYEEEE. This CDR3 is 15 amino acids long. V dropped 6 bases and J dropped 7 bases, with 17 bases sitting between them. In nucleotides, the CDR3 is TGTGCCAGCAACGAGAGGTGGAACACCAATTCACCCCTCCACTTT. It specifies CASNERWNTNSPLHF.

The gene calls are TRBV19 and TRBJ1-3; no reliable D call. Trimming removed 7 bases at V and 1 base at J, with 8 bases between. Germline V lookup: CDR1 LNHDA, CDR2 SQIVND (reference sequence). The CDR3 is 13 amino acids. The CDR3 sequence: CASIPNSGNTIYF. CDR3 nucleotide sequence: TGTGCCAGTATACCGAATTCTGGAAACACCATATATTTT. The full variable domain, its missing parts supplied by reference TRBV19 and TRBJ1-3, is DGGITQSPKYLFRKEGQNVTLSCEQNLNHDAMYWYRQDPGQGLRLIYYSQIVNDFQKGDIAEGYSVSREKKESFPLTVTSAQKNPTAFYLCASIPNSGNTIYFGEGSWLTVV.